This entry lists 25 T cell receptor beta chains sequenced from one sample in a study of T-cell reconstitution after alpha-beta-depleted transplantation in children. Construction of the TCRbeta library involved unique molecular identifiers. MiXCR was run by TCRdb on the PCR reads, yielding one entry per CDR3 protein. In the table there are around 680,000 distinct CDR3 sequences, roughly 15% of which are singletons. The specimen was PBMCs from the stem cell graft donor, collected from the stem cell graft. The source is a human donor who donated a stem cell graft to a child with acute myeloid leukemia.

This clonotype has just a few counts. This sequence joins TRBV20-1 and TRBJ1-1, with D unclear. Germline V gene lookup returns CDR1 DFQATT and CDR2 SNEGSKA (reference sequence). The CDR3 consists of 14 residues. The V and J ends lost 0 bases and 9 bases respectively, with 17 bases between them. In DNA, the CDR3 is TGCAGTGCTAGAGATTCTGGCGGAAGGCCTAAAGCTTTCTTT. Residues: CSARDSGGRPKAFF.

Ten or more counts support this clonotype. The chain couples TRBV24-1 to TRBJ2-1, with TRBD1 as a possible D gene (5 bases). Germline assignment: CDR1 KGHDR and CDR2 SFDVKD. V was clipped by 5 bases and J by 10 bases, with 14 bases between them. This CDR3 has 13 amino acids. This chain's CDR3 is CATSALRQTEQFF. CDR3 DNA: TGTGCCACCAGTGCCCTCAGACAGACGGAGCAGTTCTTC.

This clonotype was picked up many times. The chain couples TRBV20-1 to TRBJ2-3; unclear D gene. The CDR3 length is 15 residues. Germline V gene lookup returns CDR1 DFQATT and CDR2 SNEGSKA (reference sequence). V was shortened by 3 bases and J by 2 bases, with 15 bases between the two germline ends. Here the CDR3 DNA reads TGCAGTGCTAGGCACCCACGTCGTTTCACAGATACGCAGTATTTT. As protein: CSARHPRRFTDTQYF.

There are many counts of this clonotype. This chain uses TRBV20-1 with TRBJ1-6; tentatively, D is TRBD1 (6 bases). V was cut by 5 bases and J by 0 bases, with 14 bases left in between. Germline V gives CDR1 DFQATT, CDR2 SNEGSKA (reference sequence). CDR3 size: 16 residues. For the CDR3, the DNA is TGCAGTGCTCCCCACAGGGAGAGCTCCTATAATTCACCCCTCCACTTT. This sequence encodes CSAPHRESSYNSPLHF.

The sample holds a few counts of this clonotype. The rearrangement joins TRBV11-2 to TRBJ2-1; 9 bases are shared with TRBD1. The germline CDR1 and CDR2 sequences are SGHAT and FQNNGV. There are 13 residues in the CDR3. Unmatched junction bases numbered 6, after V lost 6 bases and J lost 9 bases. CDR3 in DNA: TGTGCCAGCAGGAAACAGGGGGCTGGTGAGCAGTTCTTC. Its translation: CASRKQGAGEQFF.

The rearrangement links TRBV7-2 to TRBJ2-3; D is perhaps TRBD2 (6 bases). Trimming pared 7 bases from V and 2 bases from J, leaving 13 bases between. The CDR3 length is 14 residues. Looked up from germline, CDR1 is SGHTA and CDR2 is FQGNSA. The CDR3 nucleotides are TGTGCCAGCACAGGAGCGGGTCCCACAGATACGCAGTATTTT. Translated, it gives CASTGAGPTDTQYF. Full variable domain (rest looked up from reference TRBV7-2 and TRBJ2-3): GAGVSQSPSNKVTEKGKDVELRCDPISGHTALYWYRQSLGQGLEFLIYFQGNSAPDKSGLPSDRFSAERTGGSVSTLTIQRTQQEDSAVYLCASTGAGPTDTQYFGPGTRLTVL.

This clonotype was detected ten times or more. This chain connects TRBV12-3 or TRBV12-4 to TRBJ1-2, with D possibly being TRBD1 (5 bases). This CDR3 region has 12 residues. Trimming removed 8 bases from V and 8 bases from J, with 15 bases in between. The CDR3 coding sequence is TGTGCCAGCGGCCTGGGGCCTTACGGCTACACCTTC. Amino acids: CASGLGPYGYTF.

The genes are TRBV2 and TRBJ2-5, with 7 nucleotides matching TRBD1. This CDR3 spans 13 amino acids. The V gene's germline CDR1 is SNHLY and CDR2 FYNNEI. V gave up 7 bases and J gave up 4 bases; unmatched junction bases: 6. CDR3 sequence: CASTAQGVETQYF. In DNA form, the CDR3 reads TGTGCCAGCACGGCCCAGGGGGTAGAGACCCAGTACTTC.

This clonotype was counted only a few times. The chain carries TRBV9 and TRBJ2-2; D call uncertain. The CDR3 loop spans 15 amino acids. The V end lost 1 base, the J end lost 4 bases, and 11 bases lay between the germline ends. Per the germline V gene, CDR1 is SGDLS and CDR2 is YYNGEE. The CDR3 region is CASSVRDGPTGELFF. The DNA of the CDR3 is TGTGCCAGCAGCGTACGCGACGGACCCACCGGGGAGCTGTTTTTT.

Notes on this clonotype: This may come from a read error, since a much larger clone is one base off. The CDR3 reads CSEGGRGSYNEQFF. The CDR3 DNA follows: TGCAGCGAGGGGGGCAGGGGATCCTACAATGAGCAGTTCTTC. The chain joins TRBV29-1 to TRBJ2-1; D is tentatively TRBD1 or TRBD2 (6 bases each). V was cut by 7 bases and J by 1 base, with 14 bases left in between. Germline lookup yields CDR1 SQVTM and CDR2 ANQGSEA. The CDR3 loop spans 14 amino acids.

At least ten counts were recorded for this clonotype. This chain links TRBV29-1 with TRBJ2-7, with no clear D. In germline, CDR1 is SQVTM, CDR2 ANQGSEA. This CDR3 is built from 11 residues. V gave up 4 bases and J gave up 3 bases, with 7 bases separating them. The CDR3 DNA is TGCAGCGTTGGTGATGGCTACGAGCAGTACGTC. It yields the protein CSVGDGYEQYV.

J is TRBJ1-1 and V is TRBV7-2, with unresolved D. V was clipped by 5 bases and J by 8 bases, with 9 bases between them. There are 11 residues in the CDR3. CDR1 is SGHTA, CDR2 FQGNSA, per germline. DNA of the CDR3: TGTGCCAGCAGCCCAATGGTGGAAGCTTTCTTT. Amino acids: CASSPMVEAFF. Full variable domain (missing parts from reference TRBV7-2 and TRBJ1-1): GAGVSQSPSNKVTEKGKDVELRCDPISGHTALYWYRQSLGQGLEFLIYFQGNSAPDKSGLPSDRFSAERTGGSVSTLTIQRTQQEDSAVYLCASSPMVEAFFGQGTRLTVV.

V gene TRBV21-1 combines with J gene TRBJ2-7. TRBV21-1 is a documented pseudogene. The CDR3 totals 14 residues. The CDR3 protein is CASSKAGFPYEQYV. CDR3 nucleotide sequence: TGTGCCAGCAGCAAAGCAGGGTTCCCCTACGAGCAGTACGTC.

This clonotype showed up many times. The genes are TRBV20-1 and TRBJ2-5, with TRBD2 matching 7 bases. The length of the CDR3 is 15 residues. V lost 6 bases to trimming and J lost 2 bases; unmatched junction nucleotides: 12. In germline, CDR1 is DFQATT, CDR2 SNEGSKA (reference sequence). The CDR3 region is CSAPARDYQQETQYF. In nucleotides, the CDR3 is TGCAGTGCCCCCGCCCGGGACTACCAACAAGAGACCCAGTACTTC.

This clonotype was recorded many times. The genes are TRBV27 and TRBJ2-1; 11 bases are a match to TRBD2. V trimming: 5 bases; J trimming: 4 bases; junction bases outside the gene matches: 13. CDR3 length: 18 residues. Per the germline V gene, CDR1 is MNHEY and CDR2 is SMNVEV (reference sequence). CDR3 region: CASSPRGLAGGTYNEQFF. CDR3 coding DNA: TGTGCCAGCAGTCCTAGAGGGCTAGCGGGGGGAACTTACAATGAGCAGTTCTTC.

Only a few counts were recorded for this clonotype. The chain has TRBV7-2 and TRBJ1-6; D might be TRBD1 (5 bases). Trimming shortened V by 5 bases and J by 4 bases, and 15 bases separated the two germline ends. Germline CDR1 is SGHTA and CDR2 is FQGNSA. CDR3 length: 16 amino acids. In DNA, the CDR3 is TGTGCCAGCAGCCCGGCGGGGGGAAATTATAATTCACCCCTCCACTTT. Protein: CASSPAGGNYNSPLHF.

The chain is built from TRBV12-3 or TRBV12-4 and TRBJ1-1; possible D gene TRBD1, 5 bases. The V end lost 5 bases, the J end lost 7 bases, and 8 bases lay between the germline ends. There are 11 residues in the CDR3. In nucleotides, the CDR3 is TGTGCCAGCAGTCCCGACAGTGAAGCTTTCTTT. It is translated as CASSPDSEAFF.

The chain couples TRBV20-1 to TRBJ1-2; 9 nucleotides match TRBD1. There are 17 residues in the CDR3. V shed 5 bases and J 4 bases; nucleotides not matched to a gene: 17. CDR1 is DFQATT and CDR2 is SNEGSKA in the germline V gene (reference sequence). CDR3 protein: CSAPRPGTGKATYGYTF. The CDR3 bases are TGCAGTGCTCCTCGTCCCGGGACAGGGAAGGCTACCTATGGCTACACCTTC.

This clonotype was seen at least ten times. V usage is TRBV20-1 and J usage is TRBJ1-2; 9 bases are a match to TRBD1. The CDR3 extends over 12 amino acids. The germline V gene has CDR1 DFQATT and CDR2 SNEGSKA (reference sequence). V dropped 6 bases and J dropped 4; count of bases not matched to a gene: 3. CDR3 sequence reads: CSAPGQGYGYTF. The CDR3 DNA reads TGCAGTGCGCCGGGACAGGGCTATGGCTACACCTTC.

This chain connects TRBV24-1 to TRBJ1-1, with a weak D call TRBD1 (5 bases). This CDR3 comprises 11 residues. Germline values: CDR1 KGHDR, CDR2 SFDVKD. V was shortened by 12 bases and J by 7 bases, with 14 bases between the two germline ends. In nucleotides, the CDR3 is TGTGCCGTCGGAGAGGGGATTGAAGCTTTCTTT. Its translation is CAVGEGIEAFF.

The chain joins TRBV5-1 to TRBJ1-1; D is unresolved. V lost 4 bases and J 5 bases, leaving 15 bases between the germline ends. The CDR3 runs 14 residues. The germline V gene encodes CDR1 SGHRS and CDR2 YFSETQ. The CDR3 nucleotides are TGCGCCAGCAGCCAAGACTCAATGGCGACTGAAGCTTTCTTT. Its protein product is CASSQDSMATEAFF. The entire variable domain, with the rest obtained from reference TRBV5-1 and TRBJ1-1, is as follows: KAGVTQTPRYLIKTRGQQVTLSCSPISGHRSVSWYQQTPGQGLQFLFEYFSETQRNKGNFPGRFSGRQFSNSRSEMNVSTLELGDSALYLCASSQDSMATEAFFGQGTRLTVV.

This clonotype was counted many times. This sequence joins TRBV20-1 and TRBJ2-3; perhaps TRBD1 as D (5 bases). V lost 5 bases and J lost 4, with 13 bases in between. The CDR3 sequence is 13 residues long. CDR1 and CDR2 (germline): DFQATT, SNEGSKA (reference sequence). The CDR3 coding sequence is TGCAGTGCTCACGACAGACGCCCAGATACGCAGTATTTT. Encoded protein: CSAHDRRPDTQYF.

This clonotype was observed at least ten times. A much bigger clone sits one base away, suggesting this may be a read error. The chain links TRBV7-2 to TRBJ1-5; possibly TRBD1 for D (6 bases). This CDR3 comprises 13 residues. V lost 6 bases to trimming and J lost 5 bases, with 11 bases between them. CDR1 is SGHTA and CDR2 is FQGNSA in the germline V gene. CDR3 residues: CASSLTGYQPQHF. The CDR3, as DNA: TGTGCCAGCAGTTTAACAGGGTATCAGCCCCAGCATTTT.

The chain uses TRBV7-9 and TRBJ1-1, with D unclear. V lost 3 bases to trimming and J lost 12 bases, with 8 bases between them. CDR1 and CDR2 from the germline V gene are SEHNR and FQNEAQ (reference sequence). The CDR3 sequence is 10 residues long. This CDR3 reads CASSFGNTFF. The CDR3 DNA reads as TGTGCCAGCAGCTTCGGTAACACTTTCTTT.

The V and J genes are TRBV4-1 and TRBJ1-5, with unresolved D. Trimming pared 4 bases from V and 7 bases from J, leaving 11 bases between. The CDR3 sequence is 13 residues long. In germline, CDR1 is MGHRA, CDR2 YSYEKL. The chain's CDR3 is CASSLTELQPQHF. The CDR3 nucleotides are TGCGCCAGCAGCCTCACGGAGTTACAGCCCCAGCATTTT.